These 2 T cell receptor beta chains were sequenced from one sample in a study of T cell repertoires in cytomegalovirus infection. A single record per CDR3 protein comes from TCRdb applying MiXCR to the reads. Of around 530,000 distinct CDR3 sequences listed, 26% are singletons. Sequencing was performed on PBMCs. Every receptor here comes from a human donor in good health (CMV status not recorded). Some clones in this sample may be carry-over from other donors' samples.

This clonotype has only a few counts. This chain connects TRBV10-3 to TRBJ2-1; 9 bases line up with TRBD2. Per the germline V gene, CDR1 is ENHRY and CDR2 is SYGVKD. V lost 7 bases and J lost 4; bases outside the gene matches: 5. The length of the CDR3 is 14 residues. CDR3 protein: CAIKSGGIYNEQFF. For the CDR3, the DNA is TGTGCCATCAAGAGCGGGGGGATTTACAATGAGCAGTTCTTC.

This clonotype has at least ten counts. This sequence joins TRBV28 and TRBJ2-7; D gene unclear. CDR3 length: 12 amino acids. The V gene lost 6 bases and the J gene lost 2 bases, with 8 bases spanning the gap. In germline, CDR1 is MDHEN, CDR2 SYDVKM. The CDR3 here is CASSPLAYEQYF. The CDR3 coding sequence is TGTGCCAGCAGCCCCCTAGCCTACGAGCAGTACTTC.